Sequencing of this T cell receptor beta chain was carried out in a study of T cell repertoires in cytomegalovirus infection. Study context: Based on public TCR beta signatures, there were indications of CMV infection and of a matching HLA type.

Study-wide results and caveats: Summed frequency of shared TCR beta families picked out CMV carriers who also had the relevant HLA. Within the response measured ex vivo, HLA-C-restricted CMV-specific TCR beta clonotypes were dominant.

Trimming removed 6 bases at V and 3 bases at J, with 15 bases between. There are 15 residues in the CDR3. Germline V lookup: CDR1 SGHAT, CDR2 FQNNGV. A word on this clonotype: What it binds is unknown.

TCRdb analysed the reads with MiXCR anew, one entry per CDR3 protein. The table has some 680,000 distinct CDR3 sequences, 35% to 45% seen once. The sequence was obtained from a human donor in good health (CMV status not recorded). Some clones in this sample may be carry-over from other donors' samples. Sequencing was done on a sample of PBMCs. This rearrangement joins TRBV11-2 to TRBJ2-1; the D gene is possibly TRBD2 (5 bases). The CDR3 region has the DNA TGTGCCAGCAGGTACGGCCTAGCCTTCTACAATGAGCAGTTCTTC. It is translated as CASRYGLAFYNEQFF.